Sequencing of this TCR beta chain was carried out in a study of OX40 agonist ivuxolimab in advanced cancers. Study-level background: One hepatocellular carcinoma and a couple of cutaneous melanoma patients partially responded. Study observations and caveats: Researchers report that CD8+ T cells had, on average, more expanded clones than CD4+. The work left the antigen specificity of expanded peripheral T cells undetermined.

As for this clone: No antigen is known for it.

CDR1 and CDR2 from the germline V gene are SGHNT and YYREEE (reference sequence). The CDR3 sequence is 16 residues long. Sequencing was performed with immunoSEQ multiplex PCR; in TCRdb, only in-frame clones are kept and a portion is missing. The sample consists of roughly 60,000 clones, around 90% of them appearing once. This material consisted of CD4+ or CD8+ T cells sorted from blood, taken in a trial of the OX40 agonist ivuxolimab. The clonotype originates from an adult with an advanced solid tumor such as melanoma, head and neck, liver or kidney cancer. This chain joins TRBV5-4 and TRBJ2-5, with 9 bases that match TRBD2. The DNA end lines up better with TRBJ2-7; the J call may be wrong. CDR3 bases: TGTGCCAGCAGGTTAATTAGCGGGGGCGGATCCTACGAGCAGTACTTC. Residues: CASRLISGGGSYEQYF.